One and the same sample provided the 26 T cell receptor beta chains below, sequenced in a study of human T cells and chemical hapten exposure. Using its own MiXCR run on the RACE reads, TCRdb lists one record per CDR3 protein. The sample has tens of thousands of distinct CDR3 sequences, approximately 32% seen once. Time point noted: patch test 1, 2 weeks after DPC sensitization. Treatment defined: therapeutic diphenylcyclopropenone sensitization with weekly scalp DPC. The sequencing here drew on whole blood, taken in connection with sensitization to the hapten diphenylcyclopropenone (DPC). The receptors come from a man between 40 and 49 years old with alopecia areata. Some clones in this sample may be carry-over from other donors' samples.

This chain connects TRBV20-1 to TRBJ2-1, with 8 bases matching TRBD2. In germline, CDR1 is DFQATT, CDR2 SNEGSKA (reference sequence). The J segment lost 8 bases and the V segment lost 5 bases, leaving 14 bases of the junction unmatched. The CDR3 spans 15 residues. The CDR3 nucleotides are TGCAGTGCTCGAGTTTTCGGGACTAGTTTGGATGAGCAGTTCTTC. This gives the protein CSARVFGTSLDEQFF.

J is TRBJ2-5 and V is TRBV12-3 or TRBV12-4, with a tentative D call TRBD2 (6 bases). V was shortened by 4 bases and J by 2 bases, with 11 bases between the two germline ends. This CDR3 region has 14 residues. The CDR3 reads CASSSQGGQETQYF. The CDR3 DNA is TGTGCCAGCAGTTCCCAGGGAGGACAAGAGACCCAGTACTTC.

V and J are TRBV5-4 and TRBJ2-3; TRBD2 aligns across 7 bases. Germline V CDR1 and CDR2: SGHNT, YYREEE (reference sequence). V was clipped by 2 bases and J by 2 bases; unmatched bases: 8. CDR3 size: 16 residues. Here the CDR3 reads CASSFGSSGNTDTQYF. CDR3 nucleotide sequence: TGTGCCAGCAGCTTTGGTTCTAGCGGAAACACAGATACGCAGTATTTT.

This clonotype came up once. The rearrangement links TRBV28 to TRBJ1-5, with 9 bases matching TRBD1. Losses at the gene ends were 5 bases for V and 7 bases for J; bases not matched to a gene: 9. The germline V gene encodes CDR1 MDHEN and CDR2 SYDVKM. The CDR3 runs 15 residues. CDR3 protein: CASSPRTGVRQPQHF. In DNA, the CDR3 is TGTGCCAGCAGTCCCCGGACAGGGGTTCGGCAGCCCCAGCATTTT. The full variable domain, in which reference TRBV28 and TRBJ1-5 provide the parts outside the CDR3, is DVKVTQSSRYLVKRTGEKVFLECVQDMDHENMFWYRQDPGLGLRLIYFSYDVKMKEKGDIPEGYSVSREKKERFSLILESASTNQTSMYLCASSPRTGVRQPQHFGDGTRLSIL.

The V call is TRBV10-3, the J call TRBJ2-6; 11 positions match TRBD1. V was clipped by 0 bases and J by 2 bases; unmatched bases: 3. This CDR3 has 18 residues. Per the germline V gene, CDR1 is ENHRY and CDR2 is SYGVKD. CDR3 region: CAISESKGQGAGANVLTF. The CDR3 DNA reads TGTGCCATCAGTGAGTCGAAGGGACAGGGGGCTGGGGCCAACGTCCTGACTTTC.

The chain joins TRBV19 to TRBJ1-4; D is perhaps TRBD1 (6 bases). There are 12 residues in the CDR3. Germline CDR1 and CDR2: LNHDA and SQIVND (reference sequence). The ends were cut back, 9 bases at V and 8 bases at J, with 13 bases in the middle. In nucleotides, the CDR3 is TGTGCCAGCGCCGGACAGAGGGAAAAACTGTTTTTT. Its protein product is CASAGQREKLFF. Using reference TRBV19 and TRBJ1-4 for the parts outside the CDR3, the full variable domain is DGGITQSPKYLFRKEGQNVTLSCEQNLNHDAMYWYRQDPGQGLRLIYYSQIVNDFQKGDIAEGYSVSREKKESFPLTVTSAQKNPTAFYLCASAGQREKLFFGSGTQLSVL.

The gene calls are TRBV19 and TRBJ1-4; TRBD1 agrees at 8 bases. The germline V gene has CDR1 LNHDA and CDR2 SQIVND (reference sequence). CDR3 length: 19 amino acids. The J segment lost 4 bases and the V segment lost 5 bases, leaving 18 bases of the junction unmatched. CDR3 region: CASSAGFGTGPSDNEKLFF. The DNA for the CDR3 is TGTGCCAGTAGTGCGGGATTTGGGACAGGACCTTCAGATAATGAAAAACTGTTTTTT.

This clonotype was detected only a few times. The V and J genes are TRBV7-2 and TRBJ1-6; D is perhaps TRBD1 (5 bases). Trimming took off 0 bases at V and 7 bases at J, with 10 bases between the two ends. The CDR3 runs to 15 residues. CDR1 is SGHTA and CDR2 is FQGNSA in the germline V gene. DNA for the CDR3: TGTGCCAGCAGCTTAGCGCTTGGGGGAAATTCACCCCTCCACTTT. This sequence encodes CASSLALGGNSPLHF.

This clonotype came up a few times. V gene TRBV28 combines with J gene TRBJ2-3; 8 bases line up with TRBD1. Germline V lookup: CDR1 MDHEN, CDR2 SYDVKM. V dropped 3 bases and J dropped 6; count of bases not matched to a gene: 11. The CDR3 contains 16 residues. CDR3 protein: CASSFPIRTGKDTQYF. The CDR3 DNA follows: TGTGCCAGCAGTTTCCCCATCCGGACAGGGAAGGATACGCAGTATTTT.

Only a few counts were recorded for this clonotype. The V call is TRBV7-2, the J call TRBJ1-5; the D is unclear. The CDR3 is made up of 14 amino acids. CDR1 and CDR2 (germline): SGHTA, FQGNSA. The V gene lost 3 bases and the J gene lost 3 bases, with 9 bases spanning the gap. CDR3 coding DNA: TGTGCCAGCAGCTTGGAGTCTTCCAATCAGCCCCAGCATTTT. This codes for CASSLESSNQPQHF.

The chain joins TRBV18 to TRBJ2-2, with D unclear. CDR3 length: 11 amino acids. Per the germline V gene, CDR1 is KGHSH and CDR2 is LQKENI. With 5 bases removed from V and 11 bases from J, the gap between germline ends came to 9 bases. The CDR3 DNA reads TGTGCCAGCTCAGCGGACCGTGAGCTGTTTTTT. Its protein is CASSADRELFF.

This clonotype was counted only a few times. The V gene is TRBV4-2, the J gene TRBJ2-6; a weak D match, TRBD2 (5 bases). CDR1 LGHNA and CDR2 YNFKEQ come from the germline V gene. The length of the CDR3 is 15 residues. Trimming took 4 bases from V and 0 from J, leaving 7 bases between them. The DNA for the CDR3 is TGTGCCAGCAGCCTGACTATCTCTGGGGCCAACGTCCTGACTTTC. Protein sequence: CASSLTISGANVLTF.

This clonotype has just a few counts. The rearrangement links TRBV3-1 to TRBJ2-1; unclear D gene. Trimming stripped 1 base from V and 5 bases from J, with 9 bases between. This CDR3 contains 14 residues. Germline CDR1 and CDR2: LGHDT and YNNKEL (reference sequence). The CDR3 DNA sequence: TGTGCCAGCAGCCAAGGACTCCGGGACAATGAGCAGTTCTTC. This sequence encodes CASSQGLRDNEQFF.

The chain carries TRBV12-3 or TRBV12-4 and TRBJ1-1; D is undetermined. V was clipped by 6 bases and J by 3 bases, with 11 bases between them. This CDR3 contains 13 residues. The CDR3 reads CASRVKGYTEAFF. The CDR3 region has the DNA TGTGCCAGCAGAGTGAAGGGATACACTGAAGCTTTCTTT.

J is TRBJ1-5 and V is TRBV29-1; TRBD1 might be the D (5 bases). The CDR3 spans 12 residues. CDR1 is SQVTM and CDR2 is ANQGSEA in the germline V gene. V was pared by 5 bases and J by 3 bases, with 8 bases between. In DNA, the CDR3 is TGCAGCGTTCGACAGTCCAATCAGCCCCAGCATTTT. Translated, it gives CSVRQSNQPQHF.

This clonotype was observed a handful of times. The chain joins TRBV7-8 to TRBJ2-3; 7 bases match TRBD1. J gave up 4 bases and V 5 bases, and 6 bases lay outside the gene matches. CDR1 is SGHVS and CDR2 is FQNEAQ in the germline V gene. The CDR3 consists of 14 residues. CDR3 loop: CASSPGGSADTQYF. The CDR3 DNA is TGTGCCAGCAGCCCAGGGGGTTCGGCAGATACGCAGTATTTT.

The chain combines TRBV27 with TRBJ2-6, with D perhaps TRBD2 (6 bases). Germline CDR1 MNHEY, CDR2 SMNVEV (reference sequence). This CDR3 region has 17 residues. Trimming took off 3 bases at V and 2 bases at J, with 14 bases between the two ends. The CDR3: CASSLLREDTGANVLTF. For the CDR3, the DNA is TGTGCCAGCAGTTTGCTCAGGGAGGATACTGGGGCCAACGTCCTGACTTTC.

This clonotype has only a few counts. The chain links TRBV10-3 to TRBJ2-5; D might be TRBD1 (5 bases). Germline values: CDR1 ENHRY, CDR2 SYGVKD. V was cut by 0 bases and J by 2 bases, with 10 bases left in between. The CDR3 loop spans 15 amino acids. The CDR3 loop reads CAISESLGRQETQYF. The DNA for the CDR3 is TGTGCCATCAGTGAGTCGCTGGGGCGGCAAGAGACCCAGTACTTC.

This clonotype was counted between two and nine times. The genes are TRBV27 and TRBJ2-1; 9 bases map to TRBD2. This CDR3 has 14 residues. From germline, CDR1 is MNHEY and CDR2 SMNVEV (reference sequence). V gave up 3 bases and J gave up 8 bases; unmatched junction bases: 5. CDR3 sequence (DNA): TGTGCCAGCAGTTTGGGTAGCGGGAGACATGAGCAGTTCTTC. Protein product: CASSLGSGRHEQFF.

V is TRBV5-4 and J is TRBJ2-7, with TRBD2 matching over 8 bases. Germline CDR1 reads SGHNT; CDR2 reads YYREEE (reference sequence). V lost 0 bases and J lost 2; bases outside the gene matches: 7. The CDR3 covers 16 residues. The CDR3 region has the DNA TGTGCCAGCAGCTTGGAGGCGGGAGGCACTCCCTACGAGCAGTACTTC. This translates into CASSLEAGGTPYEQYF. The full variable domain, completed using reference TRBV5-4 and TRBJ2-7, is ETGVTQSPTHLIKTRGQQVTLRCSSQSGHNTVSWYQQALGQGPQFIFQYYREEENGRGNFPPRFSGLQFPNYSSELNVNALELDDSALYLCASSLEAGGTPYEQYFGPGTRLTVT.

J is TRBJ1-5 and V is TRBV7-2; no definite D call. V dropped 5 bases and J dropped 2 bases, with 16 bases sitting between them. The CDR3 has 16 residues. Germline V gene sequence: CDR1 SGHTA, CDR2 FQGNSA. This CDR3 reads CASSPRVGQGNQPQHF. CDR3 DNA sequence: TGTGCCAGCAGCCCCCGCGTGGGCCAGGGCAATCAGCCCCAGCATTTT.

The CDR3, as DNA: TGTGCCAGCAGCAATTGGGGGTACGAGCAGTACTTC. It translates to CASSNWGYEQYF. This rearrangement joins TRBV6-5 to TRBJ2-7; D is tentatively TRBD1 or TRBD2 (5 bases each). The CDR3 is 12 amino acids. V was shortened by 6 bases and J by 4 bases, with 10 bases between the two germline ends. CDR1 and CDR2 (germline): MNHEY, SVGAGI.

The V gene is TRBV24-1, the J gene TRBJ2-3; no definite D call. In germline, CDR1 is KGHDR, CDR2 SFDVKD. The CDR3 runs 12 residues. V was clipped by 0 bases and J by 5 bases, with 2 bases between them. CDR3 sequence (DNA): TGTGCCACCAGTGATTTGCGAGATACGCAGTATTTT. It is translated as CATSDLRDTQYF.

The chain joins TRBV28 to TRBJ1-5; 12 nucleotides match TRBD1. Germline values: CDR1 MDHEN, CDR2 SYDVKM. This CDR3 contains 15 residues. The J segment lost 5 bases and the V segment lost 6 bases, leaving 5 bases of the junction unmatched. CDR3 residues: CASSIGTGGHQPQHF. CDR3 in DNA: TGTGCCAGCAGCATAGGGACAGGGGGCCATCAGCCCCAGCATTTT. The full variable domain, rest sourced from reference TRBV28 and TRBJ1-5, is DVKVTQSSRYLVKRTGEKVFLECVQDMDHENMFWYRQDPGLGLRLIYFSYDVKMKEKGDIPEGYSVSREKKERFSLILESASTNQTSMYLCASSIGTGGHQPQHFGDGTRLSIL.

This clonotype has more than one count but fewer than ten. This chain connects TRBV4-3 to TRBJ2-3; the D gene is possibly TRBD1 (6 bases). This CDR3 comprises 16 residues. Looked up from germline, CDR1 is LGHNA and CDR2 is YSLEER. V lost 1 base and J lost 2, with 13 bases in between. In nucleotides, the CDR3 is TGCGCCAGCAGCCAAGGGGCAGGGGCCTACACAGATACGCAGTATTTT. Protein product: CASSQGAGAYTDTQYF.

This clonotype was seen more than once but under ten times. V usage is TRBV6-6 and J usage is TRBJ1-5, with D possibly matching TRBD1 (5 bases). This CDR3 has 17 amino acids. V was trimmed by 6 bases and J by 1 base, leaving 19 bases between them. Germline V gene lookup returns CDR1 MNHNY and CDR2 SVGAGI (reference sequence). The CDR3 region has the DNA TGTGCCAGCAGCCGGGAGGGGTGGAGAAAAAGCAATCAGCCCCAGCATTTT. It yields the protein CASSREGWRKSNQPQHF.